This T cell receptor beta chain was sequenced for a study of early T cells in non-severe SARS-CoV-2 infection. A single record per CDR3 protein comes from TCRdb applying MiXCR to the 5' RACE reads. The sample gives about 60,000 distinct CDR3 sequences, around 6% of which show up once; 6.8% is in the top ten. This clonotype was observed many times. The CDR3 covers 15 residues. Germline V gives CDR1 MNHNY, CDR2 SVGAGI (reference sequence). V shed 0 bases and J shed 5 bases, with 11 bases lying between them. The chain employs TRBV6-6 and TRBJ1-5, with D hard to call. The receptor was isolated from an adult who was a healthcare worker with PCR-confirmed SARS-CoV-2 infection or an uninfected control (not recorded which). The source material was whole blood. DNA for the CDR3: TGTGCCAGCAGTTACTCGAAGGGTCTAGATCAGCCCCAGCATTTT. It yields the protein CASSYSKGLDQPQHF.